Listed below are T cell receptor beta chains from one sample, sequenced in a study of control samples from healthy donors and cancer patients. This table comes from immunoSEQ multiplex PCR, and its TCRdb copy is limited to in-frame clones, with some not included. The sample yields roughly 120,000 clones, approximately 93% seen once. The sequenced material came from blood. Receptors originate from a man in his thirties or forties in good health. CDR3s include the opening cysteine and the closing phenylalanine or tryptophan. Each record gives: CDR3 protein, CDR3 DNA, D gene, V gene, J gene, clone size. The D gene is left open where the match is weak. A row's size may be missing; if present it is once, few, many or a size class.

CDR3aa: CAWRTFLRSDGYTF
CDR3nt: TGTGCCTGGAGAACATTTCTCAGATCTGATGGCTACACCTTC
d_gene: .
v_gene: TRBV30
j_gene: TRBJ1-2
abundance: .

CDR3aa: CASSPPPGVGYGYTF
CDR3nt: TGTGCCAGCAGCCCACCCCCGGGAGTAGGCTATGGCTACACCTTC
d_gene: .
v_gene: TRBV3-1/TRBV3-2
j_gene: TRBJ1-2
abundance: .

CDR3aa: CASLTETGNEQFF
CDR3nt: TGCGCCAGTCTTACAGAGACAGGGAATGAGCAGTTCTTC
d_gene: TRBD1
v_gene: TRBV5-1
j_gene: TRBJ2-1
abundance: .

CDR3aa: CAISESWGQGAFQPQHF
CDR3nt: TGTGCCATCAGTGAGTCGTGGGGACAGGGGGCATTTCAGCCCCAGCATTTT
d_gene: TRBD1
v_gene: TRBV10-3
j_gene: TRBJ1-5
abundance: .

CDR3aa: CASSRDRGVVGKNTEAFF
CDR3nt: TGTGCCAGTTCCCGGGACAGGGGAGTTGTGGGGAAGAACACTGAAGCTTTCTTT
d_gene: TRBD1
v_gene: TRBV27
j_gene: TRBJ1-1
abundance: .

CDR3aa: CASSFLGQVTEQYF
CDR3nt: TGTGCCAGCAGTTTTTTGGGACAGGTGACCGAGCAGTACTTC
d_gene: TRBD1
v_gene: TRBV27
j_gene: TRBJ2-7
abundance: .

CDR3aa: CASRPRTGRYGYTF
CDR3nt: TGTGCCAGCAGACCGCGGACAGGGCGCTATGGCTACACCTTC
d_gene: TRBD1
v_gene: TRBV7-2
j_gene: TRBJ1-2
abundance: once

CDR3aa: CASSFTGGLTEAFF
CDR3nt: TGTGCCAGCAGTTTTACAGGGGGTCTGACTGAAGCTTTCTTT
d_gene: TRBD1
v_gene: TRBV27
j_gene: TRBJ1-1
abundance: .

CDR3aa: CASSQEVSGTEAFF
CDR3nt: TGTGCCAGCAGCCAAGAAGTATCGGGCACTGAAGCTTTCTTT
d_gene: .
v_gene: TRBV3-1/TRBV3-2
j_gene: TRBJ1-1
abundance: .

CDR3aa: CAIRSGTGPSNYGYTF
CDR3nt: TGTGCCATCAGGTCCGGGACAGGACCTTCTAACTATGGCTACACCTTC
d_gene: TRBD1
v_gene: TRBV10-3
j_gene: TRBJ1-2
abundance: .

CDR3aa: CASSRTGIGDEQFF
CDR3nt: TGTGCCAGCAGCCGCACAGGGATAGGCGATGAGCAGTTCTTC
d_gene: .
v_gene: TRBV13
j_gene: TRBJ2-1
abundance: .

CDR3aa: CASRARHDSHNEQFF
CDR3nt: TGTGCCAGCAGAGCACGGCATGACAGTCACAATGAGCAGTTCTTC
d_gene: .
v_gene: TRBV6-4
j_gene: TRBJ2-1
abundance: .

CDR3aa: CASSEAQGGPDTQYF
CDR3nt: TGTGCCAGCAGCGAAGCACAGGGAGGCCCAGATACGCAGTATTTT
d_gene: .
v_gene: TRBV9
j_gene: TRBJ2-3
abundance: .

CDR3aa: CASSPLAPTGPTNEKLFF
CDR3nt: TGTGCCAGCAGTCCACTCGCGCCGACAGGGCCGACTAATGAAAAACTGTTTTTT
d_gene: TRBD1
v_gene: TRBV2
j_gene: TRBJ1-4
abundance: .

CDR3aa: CASSELGSSNQPQHF
CDR3nt: TGTGCCAGCAGTGAACTGGGTAGTAGCAATCAGCCCCAGCATTTT
d_gene: .
v_gene: TRBV2
j_gene: TRBJ1-5
abundance: .

CDR3aa: CASTLGVATNEKLFF
CDR3nt: TGTGCCAGCACCCTGGGGGTTGCAACTAATGAAAAACTGTTTTTT
d_gene: .
v_gene: TRBV7-9
j_gene: TRBJ1-4
abundance: .

CDR3aa: CASSRGDGTTEAFF
CDR3nt: TGTGCCAGCAGCCGGGGGGATGGGACCACTGAAGCTTTCTTT
d_gene: .
v_gene: TRBV7-6
j_gene: TRBJ1-1
abundance: few

CDR3aa: CASSYSSGAAFF
CDR3nt: TGTGCCAGCAGTTACTCATCTGGGGCAGCTTTCTTT
d_gene: .
v_gene: TRBV6-2/TRBV6-3
j_gene: TRBJ1-1
abundance: once

CDR3aa: CASSDYREVSTEAFF
CDR3nt: TGCGCCAGCAGTGATTACAGGGAGGTGAGCACTGAAGCTTTCTTT
d_gene: .
v_gene: TRBV10-2
j_gene: TRBJ1-1
abundance: once

CDR3aa: CASRGTRDHQHF
CDR3nt: TGTGCCAGCAGGGGTACCCGCGATCACCAGCATTTT
d_gene: .
v_gene: TRBV5-8
j_gene: TRBJ1-5
abundance: .

CDR3aa: CASSDVTSNTEAFF
CDR3nt: TGTGCCAGCAGTGATGTGACATCGAACACTGAAGCTTTCTTT
d_gene: .
v_gene: TRBV6-1
j_gene: TRBJ1-1
abundance: once

CDR3aa: CASSYGQAAAGNTIYF
CDR3nt: TGTGCCAGCAGTTACGGGCAGGCGGCTGCTGGAAACACCATATATTTT
d_gene: .
v_gene: TRBV6-6
j_gene: TRBJ1-3
abundance: .

CDR3aa: CASTSQGAYGYTF
CDR3nt: TGTGCCAGCACCTCACAGGGGGCGTATGGCTACACCTTC
d_gene: TRBD1
v_gene: TRBV6-1
j_gene: TRBJ1-2
abundance: .

CDR3aa: CASSESETGGNEQFF
CDR3nt: TGCGCCAGCAGTGAGTCGGAGACAGGGGGCAATGAGCAGTTCTTC
d_gene: TRBD1
v_gene: TRBV10-2
j_gene: TRBJ2-1
abundance: .

CDR3aa: CASSQGSGRGANTDTQYF
CDR3nt: TGCGCCAGCAGCCAGGGATCCGGGCGGGGGGCCAACACAGATACGCAGTATTTT
d_gene: TRBD2
v_gene: TRBV4-1
j_gene: TRBJ2-3
abundance: .

CDR3aa: CASSERGPGQLPDTQYF
CDR3nt: TGTGCCAGCAGTGAAAGGGGACCGGGACAGTTACCAGATACGCAGTATTTT
d_gene: TRBD1
v_gene: TRBV6-1
j_gene: TRBJ2-3
abundance: .

CDR3aa: CASSYTPPSQGDTQYF
CDR3nt: TGTGCCAGCAGTTACACCCCACCCTCGCAAGGAGATACGCAGTATTTT
d_gene: .
v_gene: TRBV6-5
j_gene: TRBJ2-3
abundance: .

CDR3aa: CASSLAERLNTEAFF
CDR3nt: TGTGCCAGCAGCTTAGCCGAAAGGTTGAACACTGAAGCTTTCTTT
d_gene: .
v_gene: TRBV7-9
j_gene: TRBJ1-1
abundance: .

CDR3aa: CASSLRPDSGNTIYF
CDR3nt: TGTGCCAGCAGTTTAAGACCCGACTCTGGAAACACCATATATTTT
d_gene: .
v_gene: TRBV28
j_gene: TRBJ1-3
abundance: .

CDR3aa: CASSLEGPGNTIYF
CDR3nt: TGTGCCAGCAGCTTGGAGGGTCCTGGAAACACCATATATTTT
d_gene: .
v_gene: TRBV5-6
j_gene: TRBJ1-3
abundance: .

CDR3aa: CASSESRMGYGYTF
CDR3nt: TGTGCCAGCAGTGAGAGCAGGATGGGTTATGGCTACACCTTC
d_gene: .
v_gene: TRBV6-1
j_gene: TRBJ1-2
abundance: .

CDR3aa: CTSSQDEGPYSGNTIYF
CDR3nt: TGCACCAGCAGCCAAGACGAGGGCCCCTACTCTGGAAACACCATATATTTT
d_gene: .
v_gene: TRBV1
j_gene: TRBJ1-3
abundance: .

CDR3aa: CAWKSDTWDGYTF
CDR3nt: TGTGCCTGGAAAAGTGATACTTGGGATGGCTACACCTTC
d_gene: .
v_gene: TRBV30
j_gene: TRBJ1-2
abundance: .

CDR3aa: CASSEPEGGRDYYNEQFF
CDR3nt: TGCGCCAGCAGTGAGCCCGAGGGTGGGAGGGACTACTACAATGAGCAGTTCTTC
d_gene: TRBD2
v_gene: TRBV10-2
j_gene: TRBJ2-1
abundance: .

CDR3aa: CASSLVWPISNTEAFF
CDR3nt: TGTGCCAGCAGCTTAGTTTGGCCGATTAGTAACACTGAAGCTTTCTTT
d_gene: .
v_gene: TRBV7-8
j_gene: TRBJ1-1
abundance: .

CDR3aa: CASGMTVIQPQHF
CDR3nt: TGTGCTAGTGGTATGACAGTAATTCAGCCCCAGCATTTT
d_gene: .
v_gene: TRBV12-5
j_gene: TRBJ1-5
abundance: .

CDR3aa: CASSPSDRNTEAFF
CDR3nt: TGTGCCAGCAGCCCCTCGGACAGAAACACTGAAGCTTTCTTT
d_gene: .
v_gene: TRBV3-1/TRBV3-2
j_gene: TRBJ1-1
abundance: .

CDR3aa: CASSLVVLKGITEAFF
CDR3nt: TGTGCCAGCAGTTTAGTGGTTCTGAAGGGGATCACTGAAGCTTTCTTT
d_gene: .
v_gene: TRBV28
j_gene: TRBJ1-1
abundance: once

CDR3aa: CASSQDGGGGPDNEQFF
CDR3nt: TGTGCCAGCAGCCAAGATGGGGGCGGGGGGCCCGACAATGAGCAGTTCTTC
d_gene: TRBD2
v_gene: TRBV4-2
j_gene: TRBJ2-1
abundance: .

CDR3aa: CASSKPAHSGANVLTF
CDR3nt: TGTGCCAGCAGCAAACCAGCCCACTCTGGGGCCAACGTCCTGACTTTC
d_gene: .
v_gene: TRBV27
j_gene: TRBJ2-6
abundance: .

CDR3aa: CASSEVETQYF
CDR3nt: TGTGCCAGCAGTGAAGTAGAGACCCAGTACTTC
d_gene: .
v_gene: TRBV6-1
j_gene: TRBJ2-5
abundance: .

CDR3aa: CASSLARVGTGELFF
CDR3nt: TGTGCCAGCAGCTTAGCCAGGGTAGGGACCGGGGAGCTGTTTTTT
d_gene: .
v_gene: TRBV7-2
j_gene: TRBJ2-2
abundance: once

CDR3aa: CASSLGATETQYF
CDR3nt: TGCGCCAGCAGCTTGGGAGCGACGGAGACCCAGTACTTC
d_gene: .
v_gene: TRBV5-1
j_gene: TRBJ2-5
abundance: .

CDR3aa: CASSKTGGIVGELFF
CDR3nt: TGCGCCAGCAGCAAGACAGGGGGCATAGTCGGGGAGCTGTTTTTT
d_gene: TRBD1
v_gene: TRBV5-1
j_gene: TRBJ2-2
abundance: .

CDR3aa: CASSVVAANEQFF
CDR3nt: TGTGCCAGCAGCGTGGTAGCGGCGAATGAGCAGTTCTTC
d_gene: .
v_gene: TRBV5-6
j_gene: TRBJ2-1
abundance: .

CDR3aa: CASSPAASNSPLHF
CDR3nt: TGCGCCAGCAGCCCGGCGGCCAGCAATTCACCCCTCCACTTT
d_gene: .
v_gene: TRBV5-1
j_gene: TRBJ1-6
abundance: .

CDR3aa: CASRTNEGQGPYGYTF
CDR3nt: TGTGCCAGCAGGACGAATGAGGGACAGGGCCCCTATGGCTACACCTTC
d_gene: TRBD1
v_gene: TRBV28
j_gene: TRBJ1-2
abundance: once